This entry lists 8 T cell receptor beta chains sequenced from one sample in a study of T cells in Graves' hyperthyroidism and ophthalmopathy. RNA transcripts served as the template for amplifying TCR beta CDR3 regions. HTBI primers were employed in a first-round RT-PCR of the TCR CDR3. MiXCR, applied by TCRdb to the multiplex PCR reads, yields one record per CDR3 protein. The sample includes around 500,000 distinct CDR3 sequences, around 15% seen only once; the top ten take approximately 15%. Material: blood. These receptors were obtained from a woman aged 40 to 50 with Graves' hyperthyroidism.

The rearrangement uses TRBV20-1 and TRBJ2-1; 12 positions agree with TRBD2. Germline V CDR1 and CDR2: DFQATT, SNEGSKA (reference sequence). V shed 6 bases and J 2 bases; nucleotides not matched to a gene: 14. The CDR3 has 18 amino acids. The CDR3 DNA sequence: TGCAGTGCCCCGGGTTGGACTAGCGGGATGTCCGCCTACAATGAGCAGTTCTTC. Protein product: CSAPGWTSGMSAYNEQFF.

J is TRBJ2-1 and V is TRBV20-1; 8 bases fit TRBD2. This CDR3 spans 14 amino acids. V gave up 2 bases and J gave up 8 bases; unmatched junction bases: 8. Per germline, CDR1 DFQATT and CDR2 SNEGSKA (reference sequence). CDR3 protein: CSARKAGDFHEQFF. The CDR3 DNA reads TGCAGTGCTAGAAAAGCGGGAGATTTCCATGAGCAGTTCTTC.

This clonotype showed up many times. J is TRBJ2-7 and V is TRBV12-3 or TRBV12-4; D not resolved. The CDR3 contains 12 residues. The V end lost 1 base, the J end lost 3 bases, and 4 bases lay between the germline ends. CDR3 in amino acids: CASSLVYYEQYF. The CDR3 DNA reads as TGTGCCAGCAGTTTAGTCTACTACGAGCAGTACTTC.

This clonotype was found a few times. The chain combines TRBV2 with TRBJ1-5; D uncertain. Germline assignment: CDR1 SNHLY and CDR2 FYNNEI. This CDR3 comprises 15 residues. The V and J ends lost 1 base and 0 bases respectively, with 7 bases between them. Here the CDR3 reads CASSEGGHSNQPQHF. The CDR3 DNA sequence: TGTGCCAGCAGTGAAGGCGGCCATAGCAATCAGCCCCAGCATTTT.

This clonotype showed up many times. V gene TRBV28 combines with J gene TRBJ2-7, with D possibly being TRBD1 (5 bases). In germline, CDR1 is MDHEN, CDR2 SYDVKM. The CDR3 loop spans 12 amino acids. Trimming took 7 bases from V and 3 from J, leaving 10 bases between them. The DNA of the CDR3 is TGTGCCAGCAACAGGCGGATCTACGAGCAGTACTTC. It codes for CASNRRIYEQYF.

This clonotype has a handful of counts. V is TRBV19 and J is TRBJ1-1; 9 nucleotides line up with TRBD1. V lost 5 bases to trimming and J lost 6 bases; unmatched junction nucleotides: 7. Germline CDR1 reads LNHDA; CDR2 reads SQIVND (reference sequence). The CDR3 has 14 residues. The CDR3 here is CASSSQGAQAEAFF. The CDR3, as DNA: TGTGCCAGTAGTTCACAGGGGGCGCAGGCTGAAGCTTTCTTT.

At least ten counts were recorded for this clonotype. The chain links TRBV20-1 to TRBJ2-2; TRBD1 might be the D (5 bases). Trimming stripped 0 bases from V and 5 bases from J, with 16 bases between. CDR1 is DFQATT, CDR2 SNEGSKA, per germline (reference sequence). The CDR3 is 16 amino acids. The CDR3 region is CSAREAGFIMTGELFF. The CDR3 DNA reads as TGCAGTGCTAGAGAGGCAGGGTTCATTATGACCGGGGAGCTGTTTTTT.

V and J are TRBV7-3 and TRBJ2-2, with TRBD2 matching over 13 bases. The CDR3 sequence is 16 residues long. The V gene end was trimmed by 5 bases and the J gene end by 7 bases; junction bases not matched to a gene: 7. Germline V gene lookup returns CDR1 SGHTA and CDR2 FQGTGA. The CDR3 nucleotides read TGTGCCAGCAGCCGGACTAGCGGGAGTACTGGCGGGGAGCTGTTTTTT. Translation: CASSRTSGSTGGELFF.